This T cell receptor beta chain appears in the sequencing data of a study of response to subunit inactivated influenza vaccine. General observations from the study: Every seasonal influenza vaccination brings in few new T cells, the authors suggested.

TCRdb fed the RT-PCR reads into MiXCR, producing one record per CDR3 protein. The sample includes more than 700,000 distinct CDR3 sequences, approximately 21% of them seen just once. In this sample, this clonotype turned up many times. The antigen is not known. With V trimmed by 5 bases and J by 14 bases, 16 bases remained unmatched. CDR3 size: 17 residues. This receptor was identified in a man in his forties or fifties who received an inactivated influenza vaccine. The genes are TRBV12-3 or TRBV12-4 and TRBJ2-1; 15 nucleotides line up with TRBD2. Here the sequenced sample was PBMCs from blood, taken 5 days after vaccination. The CDR3 reads CASSAPLGLAGGIVEFF. The CDR3 region has the DNA TGTGCCAGCAGTGCTCCCCTGGGACTAGCGGGAGGTATAGTGGAGTTCTTC.